This T cell receptor (beta chain) was recorded in a study of regulatory T cells in long-lasting Graves disease. With iRepertoire HTBI primers and Arm-PCR of CDR3 regions, TCR beta libraries were built. From the multiplex PCR reads, TCRdb called clonotypes with MiXCR, one entry per CDR3 protein. This sample has 200,000 to 250,000 distinct CDR3 sequences, with roughly 19% found just once. The sample's time point: newly diagnosed GD, antithyroid drugs for less than 3 months. From PBMCs, RNA was extracted and then used to make the TCR library. Germline V lookup: CDR1 SGHAT, CDR2 FQNNGV. CDR3 length: 16 residues. Trimming took 4 bases from V and 2 from J; bases not matched to a gene: 5. These records were also assigned to another study, of T cells in Graves' hyperthyroidism and ophthalmopathy.

The chain has TRBV11-2 and TRBJ2-7; 13 bases align to TRBD2. The sequences come from peripheral blood mononuclear cells (PBMCs), collected at new diagnosis, from a patient treated with antithyroid drugs. This clonotype was sampled from a woman aged 25 to 39 with Graves disease. The CDR3 nucleotides are TGTGCCAGCAGCTCCGTCGGGACTAGCGGGACCTACGAGCAGTACTTC. Its translation: CASSSVGTSGTYEQYF.